These 10 T cell receptor beta chains originate from one sample sequenced in a study of T cell responses to AZD1222 COVID-19 vaccine. Measured with immunoSEQ multiplex PCR; TCRdb has only the in-frame clones, and not every one. The sample includes some 110,000 clones, 80% to 90% of them seen just once. This specimen consisted of peripheral blood, obtained on day 0 of AZD1222 vaccination. The receptors derive from an adult in good health.

The chain has TRBV4-1 and TRBJ2-1, with D possibly being TRBD2 (6 bases). There are 18 residues in the CDR3. Germline V gene sequence: CDR1 MGHRA, CDR2 YSYEKL. V was trimmed by 1 base and J by 6 bases, leaving 22 bases between them. CDR3 region: CASSQVQPGLTGFNEQFF. The CDR3 nucleotides read TGCGCCAGCAGCCAAGTCCAGCCGGGACTCACTGGCTTCAATGAGCAGTTCTTC.

The rearrangement joins TRBV7-9 to TRBJ1-3; no clear D gene. The germline gives CDR1 SEHNR, CDR2 FQNEAQ (reference sequence). Trimming shortened V by 4 bases and J by 4 bases, and 8 bases separated the two germline ends. This CDR3 spans 13 amino acids. This chain's CDR3 is CASSSKRGNTIYF. The CDR3 DNA reads TGTGCCAGCAGCTCGAAACGAGGAAACACCATATATTTT. The full variable domain, in which reference TRBV7-9 and TRBJ1-3 provide the parts outside the CDR3, is DTGVSQNPRHKITKRGQNVTFRCDPISEHNRLYWYRQTLGQGPEFLTYFQNEAQLEKSRLLSDRFSAERPKGSFSTLEIQRTEQGDSAMYLCASSSKRGNTIYFGEGSWLTVV.

The V gene is TRBV4-1, the J gene TRBJ2-3; 7 bases agree with TRBD1. The CDR3 loop spans 14 amino acids. The V segment lost 3 bases and the J segment 4 bases; nucleotides outside the gene matches: 4. Germline CDR1 MGHRA, CDR2 YSYEKL. The CDR3 loop is CASSHPQGSDTQYF. The CDR3 DNA reads as TGCGCCAGCAGCCACCCACAGGGGTCAGATACGCAGTATTTT.

This chain links TRBV11-2 with TRBJ2-7; D is possibly TRBD2 (6 bases). Trimming removed 5 bases from V and 5 bases from J, with 13 bases in between. Germline V gene lookup returns CDR1 SGHAT and CDR2 FQNNGV. This CDR3 region has 13 residues. This CDR3 reads CASSPAGLHEQYF. DNA of the CDR3: TGTGCCAGCAGCCCCGCGGGACTCCACGAGCAGTACTTC.

This clone was picked up a small number of times. The chain has TRBV9 and TRBJ2-3, with TRBD2 identical over 12 bases. The CDR3 runs 19 residues. Germline V gene lookup returns CDR1 SGDLS and CDR2 YYNGEE. Trimming cost V 0 bases and J 6 bases; bases outside gene matches: 14. Here the CDR3 reads CASSVASRTSGAHMDTQYF. CDR3 in DNA: TGTGCCAGCAGCGTAGCATCCCGGACTAGCGGGGCTCACATGGATACGCAGTATTTT.

The CDR3 region has the DNA TGCGCCAGCAGGGGAAATCTAATTCAAGCTAGCGGGGGCCTCACAGATACGCAGTATTTT. Amino acid sequence: CASRGNLIQASGGLTDTQYF. This rearrangement joins TRBV5-1 to TRBJ2-3, with TRBD2 identical over 10 bases. V gave up 5 bases and J gave up 2 bases; unmatched junction bases: 20. Germline V gene sequence: CDR1 SGHRS, CDR2 YFSETQ. This CDR3 is 20 amino acids long. Drawing the rest from reference TRBV5-1 and TRBJ2-3, the complete variable domain is KAGVTQTPRYLIKTRGQQVTLSCSPISGHRSVSWYQQTPGQGLQFLFEYFSETQRNKGNFPGRFSGRQFSNSRSEMNVSTLELGDSALYLCASRGNLIQASGGLTDTQYFGPGTRLTVL.

The chain carries TRBV28 and TRBJ1-6; D uncertain. The CDR3 runs 14 residues. Germline V gives CDR1 MDHEN, CDR2 SYDVKM. The V end was cut by 3 bases, the J end by 6 bases, with 9 bases between. The CDR3, as DNA: TGTGCCAGCAGTTTTGGCAGACTTAATTCACCCCTCCACTTT. It codes for CASSFGRLNSPLHF.

The rearrangement joins TRBV5-6 to TRBJ2-1, with D unresolved. V lost 2 bases, J lost 0 bases, and 12 bases lay in between. Germline V gene data show CDR1 as SGHDT and CDR2 as YYEEEE. This CDR3 spans 16 amino acids. The CDR3 bases are TGTGCCAGCAGCTTTCCTGACTCTGGCTCCTACAATGAGCAGTTCTTC. This encodes CASSFPDSGSYNEQFF.

The chain uses TRBV5-1 and TRBJ1-6, with D perhaps matching TRBD1 (5 bases). This CDR3 comprises 15 residues. V lost 3 bases and J 7 bases, leaving 14 bases between the germline ends. Germline loops: CDR1 SGHRS, CDR2 YFSETQ. CDR3 in amino acids: CASSSWEQANSPLHF. The DNA of the CDR3 is TGCGCCAGCAGCTCCTGGGAACAGGCGAATTCACCCCTCCACTTT.

This chain uses TRBV7-2 with TRBJ1-2; D call uncertain. The germline V gene encodes CDR1 SGHTA and CDR2 FQGNSA. The V end was cut by 6 bases, the J end by 7 bases, with 21 bases between. This CDR3 contains 15 residues. CDR3 protein: CASSQSAPGLAGYTF. The CDR3 region has the DNA TGTGCCAGCAGTCAGAGTGCCCCCGGGCTGGCTGGCTACACCTTC.